The TCR beta chain described here comes from a study of shared clonotypes between healthy human individuals. Whole-study context: Donor ages ranged 18 to 49 years: a couple of women, three men. The study, taken as a whole, reports: Generation probabilities were higher for clonotypes shared across all four sorted-subset donors than for unshared ones.

This CDR3 spans 13 amino acids. Germline V gives CDR1 KGHSH, CDR2 LQKENI. Trimming pared 3 bases from V and 11 bases from J, leaving 17 bases between. Replicate PCRs run on sorted subsets employed around 200 ng DNA, tens of thousands of T cell genomes. Measured with immunoSEQ multiplex PCR; TCRdb has only the in-frame clones, and not every one. Among more than 2,000,000 clones, approximately 93% were seen once, and the ten largest hold 0.39%. As regards this clone: The antigen remains undetermined.

All donors qualified as healthy HIV-negative adults and had experienced no recent acute infections or vaccinations. The receptor's source is a young man in good health. Some clones in this sample may be carry-over from other donors' samples. V gene TRBV18 combines with J gene TRBJ2-7; possibly TRBD2 for D (5 bases). Specimen: naive CD4+ T cells from PBMCs. Subset defined: CD45RA+ positively selected. The CDR3, as DNA: TGTGCCAGCTCACCGGTATTAGGTGACGGGGAGTACTTC. Its protein product is CASSPVLGDGEYF.